These 13 T cell receptor beta chains were sequenced from one sample in a study of shared clonotypes between healthy human individuals. Naive CD8 cells were CD45RO-negative, positively selected for CCR7, excluding terminally differentiated effector memory CD45RA+ cells. Sequencing was performed with immunoSEQ multiplex PCR; in TCRdb, only in-frame clones are kept and a portion is missing. The sample has about 2.1 million clones; 90% to 95% are singletons. The sequenced sample was naive CD8+ T cells from PBMCs. The receptors stem from a man between 18 and 35 years old in good health. Some clones in this sample may be carry-over from other donors' samples.

The CDR3, as DNA: TGTGCCAGCAGCTTGGCGGAAAATGAGCAGTTCTTC. As protein: CASSLAENEQFF. The chain couples TRBV5-6 to TRBJ2-1, with D unclear. Between the trimmed V and J ends, which lost 0 bases and 7 bases, there was a span of 5 bases. This CDR3 is 12 amino acids long. From germline, CDR1 is SGHDT and CDR2 YYEEEE.

This clone was found once. This chain uses TRBV7-2 with TRBJ2-1, with no clear D. The CDR3 spans 12 residues. Looked up from germline, CDR1 is SGHTA and CDR2 is FQGNSA. The V end was cut by 3 bases, the J end by 9 bases, with 9 bases between. The CDR3 nucleotides are TGTGCCAGCAGCTTCTGGACGGGTGAGCAGTTCTTC. This translates into CASSFWTGEQFF.

This clone has a single count. The chain employs TRBV4-3 and TRBJ2-7; weak D call: TRBD1 (5 bases). The CDR3 has 14 residues. Looked up from germline, CDR1 is LGHNA and CDR2 is YSLEER. V gave up 1 base and J gave up 6 bases, with 13 bases separating them. The DNA of the CDR3 is TGCGCCAGCAGCCAAGGAAGGGGATGGTTCGAGCAGTACTTC. Protein: CASSQGRGWFEQYF.

This chain uses TRBV30 with TRBJ1-6; the match to TRBD1 covers 7 bases. Germline lookup yields CDR1 GTSNPN and CDR2 SVGIG (reference sequence). The CDR3 has 15 amino acids. The J segment lost 1 base and the V segment lost 4 bases, leaving 4 bases of the junction unmatched. CDR3 bases: TGTGCCTGGAATAGGGGACAGTCCTATAATTCACCCCTCCACTTT. Protein: CAWNRGQSYNSPLHF. Full variable domain (rest looked up from reference TRBV30 and TRBJ1-6): SQTIHQWPATLVQPVGSPLSLECTVEGTSNPNLYWYRQAAGRGLQLLFYSVGIGQISSEVPQNLSASRPQDRQFILSSKKLLLSDSGFYLCAWNRGQSYNSPLHFGNGTRLTVT.

CDR3 nucleotides: TGCGCCAGCAGCTACTTACTAGCGTCAGCCGAGCAGTACTTC. This sequence encodes CASSYLLASAEQYF. V is TRBV5-1 and J is TRBJ2-7; 7 nucleotides agree with TRBD2. V lost 3 bases and J lost 6; bases outside the gene matches: 9. Germline CDR1 and CDR2: SGHRS and YFSETQ. This CDR3 is 14 amino acids long.

This chain joins TRBV7-8 and TRBJ2-7, with 10 bases matching TRBD1. Germline CDR1 SGHVS, CDR2 FQNEAQ. The CDR3 totals 18 residues. V trimming: 5 bases; J trimming: 2 bases; junction bases outside the gene matches: 15. The DNA of the CDR3 is TGTGCCAGCAGCCCCCTCCCCACGTTAGGGACAGGGGCCTACGAGCAGTACTTC. Translated: CASSPLPTLGTGAYEQYF.

V is TRBV19 and J is TRBJ1-1; TRBD1 agrees at 7 bases. The junction had 13 bases not matched to a gene; V was cut back by 7 bases and J by 5 bases. Germline CDR1 reads LNHDA; CDR2 reads SQIVND (reference sequence). This CDR3 has 15 amino acids. CDR3 coding DNA: TGTGCCAGTATAGGGACAGAAGGGAGTCGGACTGAAGCTTTCTTT. Its translation: CASIGTEGSRTEAFF.

This clone showed up just once. V is TRBV27 and J is TRBJ2-7; the D gene is possibly TRBD2 (5 bases). The CDR3 has 15 residues. From germline, CDR1 is MNHEY and CDR2 SMNVEV (reference sequence). Trimming removed 5 bases from V and 3 bases from J, with 17 bases in between. CDR3 residues: CASSPYGGISYEQYF. CDR3 sequence (DNA): TGTGCCAGCAGTCCATATGGAGGTATCAGCTACGAGCAGTACTTC.

The V call is TRBV6-1, the J call TRBJ2-7; the D is unclear. Germline CDR1 and CDR2: MNHNS and SASEGT. The CDR3 runs to 12 residues. The ends were cut back, 2 bases at V and 6 bases at J, with 8 bases in the middle. CDR3 loop: CASSEPRPEQYF. For the CDR3, the DNA is TGTGCCAGCAGTGAACCCAGGCCCGAGCAGTACTTC.

The rearrangement joins TRBV2 to TRBJ2-1; 10 bases map to TRBD2. Trimming cost V 5 bases and J 3 bases; bases outside gene matches: 13. The CDR3 runs to 18 residues. Germline assignment: CDR1 SNHLY and CDR2 FYNNEI. The CDR3 nucleotides are TGTGCCAGCAGTCTAGCGGGAGACGAGACCCTACTCTACAATGAGCAGTTCTTC. This translates into CASSLAGDETLLYNEQFF. The full variable domain, its missing parts supplied by reference TRBV2 and TRBJ2-1, is EPEVTQTPSHQVTQMGQEVILRCVPISNHLYFYWYRQILGQKVEFLVSFYNNEISEKSEIFDDQFSVERPDGSNFTLKIRSTKLEDSAMYFCASSLAGDETLLYNEQFFGPGTRLTVL.

The chain uses TRBV11-1 and TRBJ2-7, with 9 bases that match TRBD1. The CDR3 consists of 16 residues. V shed 3 bases and J 8 bases; nucleotides not matched to a gene: 14. Germline values: CDR1 SGHAT, CDR2 FQDESV (reference sequence). In DNA, the CDR3 is TGTGCCAGCAGCTTGGAACCGGGACAGGGACCATCCAAGCAGTACTTC. This sequence encodes CASSLEPGQGPSKQYF.

This clone was counted a single time. This chain uses TRBV7-2 with TRBJ1-4, with TRBD1 as a possible D gene (6 bases). Germline CDR1 reads SGHTA; CDR2 reads FQGNSA. CDR3 length equals 13 residues. The germline V and J ends were trimmed by 7 bases and 12 bases, with 18 bases remaining between them. CDR3 residues: CASNHRESPQLFF. CDR3 in DNA: TGTGCCAGCAACCACAGGGAATCACCCCAACTGTTTTTT.

The rearrangement links TRBV10-2 to TRBJ1-2; D gene uncertain. CDR1 and CDR2 (germline): WSHSY, SAAADI. CDR3 length equals 12 residues. V lost 8 bases and J 8 bases, leaving 15 bases between the germline ends. CDR3 sequence (DNA): TGCGCCAGCTTGAGTAAGGACGGAGGCTACACCTTC. Its protein is CASLSKDGGYTF.